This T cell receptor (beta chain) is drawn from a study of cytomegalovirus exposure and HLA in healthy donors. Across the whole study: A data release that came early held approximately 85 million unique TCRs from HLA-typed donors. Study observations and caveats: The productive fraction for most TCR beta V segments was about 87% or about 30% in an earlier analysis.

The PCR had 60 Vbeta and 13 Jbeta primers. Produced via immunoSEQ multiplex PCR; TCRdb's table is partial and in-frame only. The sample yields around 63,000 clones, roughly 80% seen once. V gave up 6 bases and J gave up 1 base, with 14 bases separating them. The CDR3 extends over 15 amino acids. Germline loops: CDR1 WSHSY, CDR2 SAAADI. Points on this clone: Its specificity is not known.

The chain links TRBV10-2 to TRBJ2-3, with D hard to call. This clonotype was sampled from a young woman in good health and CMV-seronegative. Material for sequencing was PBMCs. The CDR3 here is CASRRWKGGTDTQYF. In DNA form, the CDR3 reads TGCGCCAGCAGGAGGTGGAAAGGCGGCACAGATACGCAGTATTTT.